Listed here are 10 T cell receptor beta chains from one sample, sequenced in a study of blood T cell repertoires in COVID-19. Sequenced by immunoSEQ multiplex PCR; TCRdb stores in-frame clones only, minus some. The sample lists around 100,000 clones, about 91% seen once, with 17% in the top ten. Sequencing was performed on peripheral blood. Receptors originate from a man in his fifties or sixties with acute or convalescent COVID-19.

The chain employs TRBV5-6 and TRBJ1-2; D may be TRBD1 (6 bases). Looked up from germline, CDR1 is SGHDT and CDR2 is YYEEEE. Between the trimmed V and J ends, which lost 1 base and 2 bases, there was a span of 9 bases. This CDR3 has 14 amino acids. Here the CDR3 reads CASSLPGANYGYTF. DNA for the CDR3: TGTGCCAGCAGCTTGCCAGGGGCCAACTATGGCTACACCTTC.

The J gene is TRBJ2-2, the V gene TRBV15; 9 bases fit TRBD1. The trim removed 5 bases at V and 8 bases at J, leaving 6 bases unmatched. This CDR3 has 14 residues. Germline V gene lookup returns CDR1 LNHNV and CDR2 YYDKDF (reference sequence). CDR3 DNA sequence: TGTGCCACCAGCTTACAGGGGGCGCGAGGGGAGCTGTTTTTT. Translating gives CATSLQGARGELFF.

The J gene is TRBJ2-2, the V gene TRBV5-8; D is perhaps TRBD2 (6 bases). Looked up from germline, CDR1 is SGHTS and CDR2 is YDEGEE. V lost 7 bases and J lost 3, with 10 bases in between. The CDR3 length is 13 residues. This CDR3 reads CASRWRDTGELFF. CDR3 DNA: TGTGCCAGCCGGTGGAGGGACACCGGGGAGCTGTTTTTT.

V usage is TRBV19 and J usage is TRBJ1-6; no clear D gene. This CDR3 is 12 amino acids long. Germline CDR1 is LNHDA and CDR2 is SQIVND (reference sequence). The V and J ends lost 6 bases and 8 bases respectively, with 8 bases between them. The DNA for the CDR3 is TGTGCCAGTAGGGTGGCTCATTCACCCCTCCACTTT. This encodes CASRVAHSPLHF.

V gene TRBV2 combines with J gene TRBJ2-7, with 8 nucleotides matching TRBD1. The CDR3 contains 14 residues. The germline gives CDR1 SNHLY, CDR2 FYNNEI. The V segment lost 7 bases and the J segment 2 bases; nucleotides outside the gene matches: 7. As DNA, the CDR3 is TGTGCCAGCAAACCCGGACAGGGCACCTACGAGCAGTACTTC. Translating gives CASKPGQGTYEQYF. The variable domain in full, completed from reference TRBV2 and TRBJ2-7, reads EPEVTQTPSHQVTQMGQEVILRCVPISNHLYFYWYRQILGQKVEFLVSFYNNEISEKSEIFDDQFSVERPDGSNFTLKIRSTKLEDSAMYFCASKPGQGTYEQYFGPGTRLTVT.

The gene calls are TRBV30 and TRBJ1-3; D unclear. With 3 bases removed from V and 7 bases from J, the gap between germline ends came to 10 bases. The CDR3 loop spans 12 amino acids. Germline values: CDR1 GTSNPN, CDR2 SVGIG (reference sequence). CDR3 protein: CAWSRQVNTIYF. The DNA for the CDR3 is TGTGCCTGGAGCCGTCAGGTGAACACCATATATTTT.

In its sample, this clone was seen once. This chain uses TRBV7-2 with TRBJ1-3; TRBD1 is a possible D gene (5 bases). CDR1 is SGHTA, CDR2 FQGNSA, per germline. The CDR3 consists of 16 residues. V was cut by 5 bases and J by 0 bases, with 14 bases left in between. In DNA form, the CDR3 reads TGTGCCAGCAGCGGCACTCAGGGTATCTCTGGAAACACCATATATTTT. Amino acids: CASSGTQGISGNTIYF.

The rearrangement links TRBV6-5 to TRBJ1-1; 7 nucleotides agree with TRBD1. CDR1 and CDR2 from the germline V gene are MNHEY and SVGAGI. The V and J ends lost 6 bases and 1 base, in that order; junction bases with no gene match: 8. The CDR3 is made up of 15 amino acids. Here the CDR3 DNA reads TGTGCCAGCAGGCGGGACAGTCAAACGAACACTGAAGCTTTCTTT. Translating it yields CASRRDSQTNTEAFF.

The DNA for the CDR3 is TGTGCCAGCAGTTATACAGGGGGCGCGTCCTTTGAAGCTTTCTTT. This translates into CASSYTGGASFEAFF. This chain connects TRBV7-6 to TRBJ1-1; TRBD1 matches 9 bases. This CDR3 has 15 amino acids. The V segment lost 6 bases and the J segment 7 bases; nucleotides outside the gene matches: 12. Germline V lookup: CDR1 SGHVS, CDR2 FNYEAQ.

This chain joins TRBV18 and TRBJ1-3; D unresolved. There are 13 residues in the CDR3. Germline loops: CDR1 KGHSH, CDR2 LQKENI. Trimming stripped 6 bases from V and 8 bases from J, with 14 bases between. In nucleotides, the CDR3 is TGTGCCAGCTCTTTGGGCCTACCGGACACCATATATTTT. Translating it yields CASSLGLPDTIYF.